One sample yielded the 9 T cell receptor beta chains listed below, sequenced in a study of OX40 agonist ivuxolimab in advanced cancers. The protocol was immunoSEQ multiplex PCR, while the TCRdb copy is restricted to in-frame clones and leaves out a portion. The sample gives 100,000 or so clones, around 90% of which show up once; roughly 0.56% is in the top ten. Specimen: CD4+ or CD8+ T cells sorted from blood, collected in a trial of the OX40 agonist ivuxolimab. The source is an adult with an advanced solid tumor such as melanoma, head and neck, liver or kidney cancer.

The J gene is TRBJ2-5, the V gene TRBV5-1, with 11 bases aligning to TRBD1. The CDR3 loop spans 14 amino acids. Germline V lookup: CDR1 SGHRS, CDR2 YFSETQ. V shed 4 bases and J 4 bases; nucleotides not matched to a gene: 3. CDR3 region: CASSLGTGGETQYF. In DNA, the CDR3 is TGCGCCAGCAGCCTAGGGACAGGGGGAGAGACCCAGTACTTC.

The chain recombines TRBV27 with TRBJ2-1; D may match TRBD1 or TRBD2 (6 bases each). The germline CDR1 and CDR2 sequences are MNHEY and SMNVEV (reference sequence). The CDR3 extends over 17 amino acids. V lost 7 bases and J 6 bases, leaving 25 bases between the germline ends. CDR3 sequence: CASTMPWGAGRVNEQFF. CDR3 DNA sequence: TGTGCCAGCACTATGCCGTGGGGGGCGGGAAGGGTCAATGAGCAGTTCTTC.

CDR3 bases: TGTGCCAGCAGCTTATTGTTAGCGGGAGCTAAAACCTACGAGCAGTACTTC. It codes for CASSLLLAGAKTYEQYF. The chain joins TRBV11-2 to TRBJ2-7; 9 nucleotides agree with TRBD2. With V trimmed by 2 bases and J by 2 bases, 10 bases remained unmatched. The CDR3 runs 17 residues. The germline gives CDR1 SGHAT, CDR2 FQNNGV.

This clone came up once. The chain uses TRBV6-5 and TRBJ2-5; TRBD2 matches at 11 bases. CDR1 is MNHEY and CDR2 is SVGAGI in the germline V gene. The CDR3 consists of 13 residues. V gave up 9 bases and J gave up 4 bases; unmatched junction bases: 4. The CDR3 here is CASLAGGGETQYF. The CDR3 coding sequence is TGTGCCAGTCTAGCGGGAGGAGGAGAGACCCAGTACTTC.

This clone was counted a single time. The chain couples TRBV19 to TRBJ2-1; 11 bases are shared with TRBD2. The ends lost 5 bases at V and 4 bases at J; junction bases unmatched: 4. CDR1 is LNHDA and CDR2 is SQIVND in the germline V gene (reference sequence). The CDR3 runs 15 residues. In DNA form, the CDR3 reads TGTGCCAGTAGTCCTAGCGGGAGGCATTACAATGAGCAGTTCTTC. Translation gives CASSPSGRHYNEQFF.

J is TRBJ2-7 and V is TRBV7-2, with D tentatively TRBD1 (6 bases). The CDR3 has 14 residues. Germline V CDR1 and CDR2: SGHTA, FQGNSA. The ends were cut back, 1 base at V and 0 bases at J, with 7 bases in the middle. The CDR3 protein is CASSLVGASYEQYF. DNA for the CDR3: TGTGCCAGCAGCTTAGTGGGGGCCTCCTACGAGCAGTACTTC. The full variable domain, completed using reference TRBV7-2 and TRBJ2-7, is GAGVSQSPSNKVTEKGKDVELRCDPISGHTALYWYRQSLGQGLEFLIYFQGNSAPDKSGLPSDRFSAERTGGSVSTLTIQRTQQEDSAVYLCASSLVGASYEQYFGPGTRLTVT.

The V call is TRBV28, the J call TRBJ2-2; 9 nucleotides agree with TRBD2. This CDR3 is 14 amino acids long. Looked up from germline, CDR1 is MDHEN and CDR2 is SYDVKM. The V gene end was trimmed by 3 bases and the J gene end by 7 bases; junction bases not matched to a gene: 3. This chain's CDR3 is CASSFAGGYGELFF. CDR3 nucleotides: TGTGCCAGCAGTTTCGCGGGAGGGTACGGGGAGCTGTTTTTT.

V gene TRBV14 combines with J gene TRBJ2-2; 8 bases line up with TRBD2. CDR1 is SGHDN, CDR2 FVKESK, per germline. The length of the CDR3 is 13 residues. V trimming: 3 bases; J trimming: 6 bases; junction bases outside the gene matches: 0. CDR3: CASSHSGAGELFF. The CDR3 region has the DNA TGTGCCAGCAGCCATAGCGGGGCCGGGGAGCTGTTTTTT.

This clone was detected once. V usage is TRBV7-6 and J usage is TRBJ2-3, with D perhaps matching TRBD2 (6 bases). Germline assignment: CDR1 SGHVS and CDR2 FNYEAQ. V dropped 5 bases and J dropped 4 bases, with 16 bases sitting between them. The CDR3 has 15 amino acids. The CDR3: CASSPSGSGADTQYF. The CDR3 DNA reads as TGTGCCAGCAGCCCGTCCGGGAGTGGGGCAGATACGCAGTATTTT.